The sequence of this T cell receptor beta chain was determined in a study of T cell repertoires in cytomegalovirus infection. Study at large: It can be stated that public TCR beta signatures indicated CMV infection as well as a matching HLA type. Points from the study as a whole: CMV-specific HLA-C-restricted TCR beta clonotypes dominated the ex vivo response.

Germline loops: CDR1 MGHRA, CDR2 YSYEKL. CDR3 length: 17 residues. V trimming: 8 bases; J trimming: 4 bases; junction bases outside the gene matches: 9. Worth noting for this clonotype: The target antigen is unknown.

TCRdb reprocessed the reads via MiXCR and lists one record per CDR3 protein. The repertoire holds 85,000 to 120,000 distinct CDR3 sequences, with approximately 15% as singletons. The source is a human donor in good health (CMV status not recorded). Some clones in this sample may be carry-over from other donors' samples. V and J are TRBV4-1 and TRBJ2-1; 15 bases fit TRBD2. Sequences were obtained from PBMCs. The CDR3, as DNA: TGCGCCAGCCGGGGGACTAGCGGGGGGATGTTATACAATGAGCAGTTCTTC. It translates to CASRGTSGGMLYNEQFF.